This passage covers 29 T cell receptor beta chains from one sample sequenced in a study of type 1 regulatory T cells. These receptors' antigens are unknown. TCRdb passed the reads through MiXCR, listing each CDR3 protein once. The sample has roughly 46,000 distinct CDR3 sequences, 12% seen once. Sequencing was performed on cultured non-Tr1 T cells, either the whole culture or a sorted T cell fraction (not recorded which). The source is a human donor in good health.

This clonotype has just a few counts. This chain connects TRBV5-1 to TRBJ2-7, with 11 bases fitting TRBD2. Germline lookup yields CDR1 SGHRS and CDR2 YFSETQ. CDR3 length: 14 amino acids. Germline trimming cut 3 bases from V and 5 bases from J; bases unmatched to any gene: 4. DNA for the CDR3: TGCGCCAGCAGCTCCACTAGCGGGAGTAACGAGCAGTACTTC. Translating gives CASSSTSGSNEQYF.

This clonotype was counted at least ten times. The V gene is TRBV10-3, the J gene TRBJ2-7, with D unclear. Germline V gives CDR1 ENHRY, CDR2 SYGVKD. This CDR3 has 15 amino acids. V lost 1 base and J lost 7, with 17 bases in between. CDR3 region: CAISELSRQAREQYF. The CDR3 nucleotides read TGTGCCATCAGTGAGTTATCTCGGCAGGCTCGGGAGCAGTACTTC.

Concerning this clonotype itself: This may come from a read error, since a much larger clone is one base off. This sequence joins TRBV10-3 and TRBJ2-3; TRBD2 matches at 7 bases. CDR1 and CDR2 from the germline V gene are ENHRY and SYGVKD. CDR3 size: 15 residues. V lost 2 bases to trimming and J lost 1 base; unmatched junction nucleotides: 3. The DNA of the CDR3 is TGTGCCATCAGTGAGCCAACTAGCGGCACAGATACGCAGTATTTT. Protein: CAISEPTSGTDTQYF.

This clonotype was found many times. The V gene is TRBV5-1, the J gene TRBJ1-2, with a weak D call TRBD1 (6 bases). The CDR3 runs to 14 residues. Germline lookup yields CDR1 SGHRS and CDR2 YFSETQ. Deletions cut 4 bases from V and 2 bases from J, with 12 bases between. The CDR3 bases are TGCGCCAGCAGCGCCGGACAGATAAACTATGGCTACACCTTC. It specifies CASSAGQINYGYTF.

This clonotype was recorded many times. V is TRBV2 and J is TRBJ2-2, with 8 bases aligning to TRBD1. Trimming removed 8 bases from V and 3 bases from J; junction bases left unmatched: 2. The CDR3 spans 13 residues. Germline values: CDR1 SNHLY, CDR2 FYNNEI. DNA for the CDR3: TGTGCCAGCCGACAGGGGTACACCGGGGAGCTGTTTTTT. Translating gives CASRQGYTGELFF.

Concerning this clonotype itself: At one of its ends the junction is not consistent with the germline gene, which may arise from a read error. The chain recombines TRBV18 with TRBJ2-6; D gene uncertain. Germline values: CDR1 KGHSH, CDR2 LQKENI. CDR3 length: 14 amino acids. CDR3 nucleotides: TGTGCCAGCTCACAGGGTCTTGGGACCAACGTCCTGACTTTC. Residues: CASSQGLGTNVLTF.

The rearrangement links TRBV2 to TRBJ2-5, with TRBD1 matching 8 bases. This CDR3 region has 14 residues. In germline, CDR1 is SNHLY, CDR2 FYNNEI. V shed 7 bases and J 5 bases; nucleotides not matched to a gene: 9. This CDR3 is CASTPVDRVETQYF. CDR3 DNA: TGTGCCAGCACCCCCGTGGACAGGGTTGAGACCCAGTACTTC.

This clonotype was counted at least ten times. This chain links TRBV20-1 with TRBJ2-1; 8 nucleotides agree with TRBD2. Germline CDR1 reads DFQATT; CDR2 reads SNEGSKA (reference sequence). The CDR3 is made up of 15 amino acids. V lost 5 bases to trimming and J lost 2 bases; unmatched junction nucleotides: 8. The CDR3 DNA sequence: TGCAGTGCTCCCCGGGGGGGAGCTCCCTACAATGAGCAGTTCTTC. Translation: CSAPRGGAPYNEQFF.

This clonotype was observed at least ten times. CDR3 bases: TGCGCCCCCCGAGGGGCAGGGGATGGCTACACCTTC. Translation gives CAPRGAGDGYTF. The V and J genes are TRBV20-1 and TRBJ1-2, with D perhaps matching TRBD1 (6 bases). Germline values: CDR1 DFQATT, CDR2 SNEGSKA (reference sequence). The CDR3 is 12 amino acids.

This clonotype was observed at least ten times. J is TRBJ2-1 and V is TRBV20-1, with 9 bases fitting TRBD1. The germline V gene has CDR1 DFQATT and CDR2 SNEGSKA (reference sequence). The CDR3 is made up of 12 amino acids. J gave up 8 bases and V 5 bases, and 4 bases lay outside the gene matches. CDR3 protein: CSAPDRGHEQFF. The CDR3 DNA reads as TGCAGTGCTCCGGACAGGGGCCATGAGCAGTTCTTC.

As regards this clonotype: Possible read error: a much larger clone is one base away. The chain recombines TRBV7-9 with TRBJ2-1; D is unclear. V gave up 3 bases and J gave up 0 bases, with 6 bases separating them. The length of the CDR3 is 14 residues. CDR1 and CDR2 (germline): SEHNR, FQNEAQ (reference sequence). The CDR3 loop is CASSFYGSYNEQFF. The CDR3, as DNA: TGTGCCAGCAGCTTTTACGGCTCCTACAATGAGCAGTTCTTC.

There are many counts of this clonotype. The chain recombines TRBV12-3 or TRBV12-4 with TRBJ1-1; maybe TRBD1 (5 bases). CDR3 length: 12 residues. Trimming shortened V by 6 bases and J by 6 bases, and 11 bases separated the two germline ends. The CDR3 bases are TGTGCCAGCAGAACCAGAGGGGCTGAAGCTTTCTTT. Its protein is CASRTRGAEAFF.

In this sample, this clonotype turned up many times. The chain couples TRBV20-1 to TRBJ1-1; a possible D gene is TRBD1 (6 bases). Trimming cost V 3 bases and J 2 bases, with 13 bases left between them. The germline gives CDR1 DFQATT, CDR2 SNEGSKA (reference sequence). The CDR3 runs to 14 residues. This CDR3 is CSASRDIPNTEAFF. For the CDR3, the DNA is TGCAGTGCTAGTAGGGACATACCCAACACTGAAGCTTTCTTT.

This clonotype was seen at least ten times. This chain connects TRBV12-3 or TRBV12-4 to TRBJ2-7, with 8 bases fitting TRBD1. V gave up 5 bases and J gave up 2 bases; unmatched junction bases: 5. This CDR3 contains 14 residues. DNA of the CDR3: TGTGCCAGCAGTGCACAGGGGGGCCCCTACGAGCAGTACTTC. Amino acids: CASSAQGGPYEQYF.

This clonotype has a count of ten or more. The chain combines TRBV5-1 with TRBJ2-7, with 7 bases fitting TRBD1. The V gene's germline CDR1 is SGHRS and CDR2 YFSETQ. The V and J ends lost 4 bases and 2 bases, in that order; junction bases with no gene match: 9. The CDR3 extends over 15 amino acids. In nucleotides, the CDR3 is TGCGCCAGCAGCCCGATGACAGGGACAACCTACGAGCAGTACTTC. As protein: CASSPMTGTTYEQYF.

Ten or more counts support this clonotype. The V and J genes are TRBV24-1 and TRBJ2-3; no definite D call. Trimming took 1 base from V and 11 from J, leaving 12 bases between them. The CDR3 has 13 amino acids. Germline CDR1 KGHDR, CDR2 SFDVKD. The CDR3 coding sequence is TGTGCCACCAGTGATTTCACAGAGATAATGCAGTATTTT. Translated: CATSDFTEIMQYF.

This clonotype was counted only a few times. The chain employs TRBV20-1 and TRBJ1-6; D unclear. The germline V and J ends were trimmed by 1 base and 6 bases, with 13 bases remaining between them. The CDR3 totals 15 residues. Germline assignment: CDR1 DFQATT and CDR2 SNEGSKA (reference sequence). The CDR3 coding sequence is TGCAGTGCTAGAGTGGGGAGTTTGGGTAATTCACCCCTCCACTTT. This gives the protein CSARVGSLGNSPLHF.

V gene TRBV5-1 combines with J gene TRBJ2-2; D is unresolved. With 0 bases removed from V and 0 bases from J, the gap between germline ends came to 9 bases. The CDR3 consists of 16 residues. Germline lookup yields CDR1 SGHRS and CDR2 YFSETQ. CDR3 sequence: CASSLAGMANTGELFF. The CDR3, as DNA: TGCGCCAGCAGCTTGGCAGGCATGGCGAACACCGGGGAGCTGTTTTTT.

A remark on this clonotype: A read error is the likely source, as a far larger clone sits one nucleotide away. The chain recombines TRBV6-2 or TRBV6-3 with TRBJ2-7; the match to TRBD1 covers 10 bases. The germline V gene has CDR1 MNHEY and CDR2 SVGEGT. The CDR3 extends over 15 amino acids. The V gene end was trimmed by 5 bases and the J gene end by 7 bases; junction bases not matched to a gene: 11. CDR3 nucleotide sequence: TGTGCCAGCAGTCGCGGACAGGGGGTCCACAATGAGCAGTACTTC. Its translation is CASSRGQGVHNEQYF.

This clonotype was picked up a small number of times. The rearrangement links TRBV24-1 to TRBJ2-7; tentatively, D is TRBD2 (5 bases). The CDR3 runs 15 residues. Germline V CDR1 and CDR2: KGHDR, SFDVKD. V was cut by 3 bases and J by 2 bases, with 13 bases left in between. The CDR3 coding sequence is TGTGCCACCAGTGATCCACGGAGGAATACCTACGAGCAGTACTTC. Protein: CATSDPRRNTYEQYF.

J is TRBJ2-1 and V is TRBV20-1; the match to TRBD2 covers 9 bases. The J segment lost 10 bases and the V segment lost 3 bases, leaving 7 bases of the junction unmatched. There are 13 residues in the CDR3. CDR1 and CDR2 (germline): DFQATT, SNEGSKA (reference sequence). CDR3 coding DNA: TGCAGTGCTAGTATCGCTAGCGGGGCAGAGCAGTTCTTC. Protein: CSASIASGAEQFF.

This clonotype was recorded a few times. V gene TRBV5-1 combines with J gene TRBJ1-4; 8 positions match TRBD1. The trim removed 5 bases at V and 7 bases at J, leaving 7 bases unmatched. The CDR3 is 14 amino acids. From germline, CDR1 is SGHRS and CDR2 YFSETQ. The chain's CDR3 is CASRTQGAGEKLFF. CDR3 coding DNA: TGCGCCAGCAGAACCCAGGGGGCAGGTGAAAAACTGTTTTTT.

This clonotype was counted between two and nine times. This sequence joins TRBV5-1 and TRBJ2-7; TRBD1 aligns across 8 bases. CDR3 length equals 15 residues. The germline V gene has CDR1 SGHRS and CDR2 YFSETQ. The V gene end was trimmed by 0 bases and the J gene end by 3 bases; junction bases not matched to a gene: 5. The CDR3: CASSLAGTGDYEQYF. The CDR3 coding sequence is TGCGCCAGCAGCTTGGCGGGGACAGGAGACTACGAGCAGTACTTC.

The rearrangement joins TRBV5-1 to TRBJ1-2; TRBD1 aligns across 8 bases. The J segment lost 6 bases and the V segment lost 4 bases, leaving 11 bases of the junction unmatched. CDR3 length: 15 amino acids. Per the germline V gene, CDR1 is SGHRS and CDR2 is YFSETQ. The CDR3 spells CASSPRDRSGNGYTF. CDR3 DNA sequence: TGCGCCAGCAGCCCCCGGGACAGGTCTGGTAATGGCTACACCTTC.

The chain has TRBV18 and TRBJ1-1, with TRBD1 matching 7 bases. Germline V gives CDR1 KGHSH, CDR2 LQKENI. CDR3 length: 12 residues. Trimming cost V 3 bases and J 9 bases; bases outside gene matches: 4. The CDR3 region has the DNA TGTGCCAGCTCACCTGGGGACAGTAAAGCTTTCTTT. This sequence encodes CASSPGDSKAFF.

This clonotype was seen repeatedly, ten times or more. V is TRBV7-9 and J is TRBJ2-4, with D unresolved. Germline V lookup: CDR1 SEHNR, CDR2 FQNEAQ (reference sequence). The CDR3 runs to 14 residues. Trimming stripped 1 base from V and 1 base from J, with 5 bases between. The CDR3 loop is CASSLGRAKNIQYF. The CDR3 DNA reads TGTGCCAGCAGCTTAGGGCGGGCCAAAAACATTCAGTACTTC.

The CDR3 coding sequence is TGTGCCAGCAGCCCCAGAGCTGGCCCGAACTATGGCTACACCTTC. Protein: CASSPRAGPNYGYTF. The chain recombines TRBV7-8 with TRBJ1-2; D is unresolved. Trimming took 5 bases from V and 2 from J, leaving 15 bases between them. The CDR3 loop spans 15 amino acids. Germline V CDR1 and CDR2: SGHVS, FQNEAQ. The entire variable domain, with the rest obtained from reference TRBV7-8 and TRBJ1-2, is as follows: GAGVSQSPRYKVAKRGQDVALRCDPISGHVSLFWYQQALGQGPEFLTYFQNEAQLDKSGLPSDRFFAERPEGSVSTLKIQRTQQEDSAVYLCASSPRAGPNYGYTFGSGTRLTVV.

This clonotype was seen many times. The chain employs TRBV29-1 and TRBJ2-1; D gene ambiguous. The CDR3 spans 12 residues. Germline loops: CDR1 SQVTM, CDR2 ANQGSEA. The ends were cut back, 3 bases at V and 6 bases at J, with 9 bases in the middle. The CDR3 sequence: CSVDPGTNEQFF. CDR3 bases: TGCAGCGTTGATCCGGGTACCAATGAGCAGTTCTTC.

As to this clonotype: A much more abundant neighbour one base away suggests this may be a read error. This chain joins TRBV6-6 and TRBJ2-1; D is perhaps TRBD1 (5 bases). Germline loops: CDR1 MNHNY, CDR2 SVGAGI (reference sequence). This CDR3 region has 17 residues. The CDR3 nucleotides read TGTGCCAGCACTTTGAACCCCTCCTCAGGGTCCTACAATGAGCATTTCTTC. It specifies CASTLNPSSGSYNEHFF.